This record looks at one T cell receptor beta chain sequence and its context. The antigen it recognizes is unknown. No much larger clonotype is one base removed from it; base qualities were not supplied. The CDR3 regions of human TCRbeta chains were subjected to immunosequencing. On the study's bioinformatics: Repertoire TCRs were matched against a reference library of SARS-CoV-2-specific TCRs generated with the MIRA antigen-specificity platform. Breadth was defined as the fraction of unique TCRs that were SARS-CoV-2-associated, and depth was defined as the fraction of total T cells that were SARS-CoV-2-associated. Using the MIRA data, every spike-specific TCR was mapped to the spike region that the TCR reacted to and assigned to either a CD4 or a CD8 class. Log10-transformed breadth and depth values were compared by one-way ANOVA with Sidak's multiple comparisons tests. The table was pulled from immuneACCESS by TCRdb, which kept in-frame rearrangements only. Such tables lose some clones; where checked, under half of the loss comes from unresolved V genes, and the rest has no known cause. V, J and clone size reflect that table, while D and trimming were determined from the DNA. Within this sample are fewer than 110,000 clones, with around 87% of them counted one time only. Roughly 10% of the sample is taken by the ten largest.

The germline V gene specifies SGHDN as CDR1 and FVKESK as CDR2. The CDR3 spans 15 residues, from the cysteine through the phenylalanine. This entry keeps only the CDR3 DNA: 45 bases, framed from base 1. Deletion took 1 base off V and 6 bases off J, with a span of 10 bases between the germline ends. The time point label, as the study defines it: about 28 days (+/-7) after the second vaccine dose. Because spike-specific TCR depth and breadth did not differ between the two schedules, AZD1222 recipients who got a second dose at roughly 4 weeks were pooled with those who got a second dose at roughly 12 weeks. Vaccinee samples came from UK trials COV001 and COV002, including a single-blind randomized controlled phase 2/3 trial of AZD1222 (ChAdOx1 nCoV-19) in healthy adults. Trial participant PBMC samples were collected at day 0 and day 28 after the second dose for TCRbeta chain sequencing. This entry comes from a study of T cell responses to AZD1222 COVID-19 vaccine (dated by TCRdb to the early 2020s). With respect to the entire study: A total of 233 trial participants underwent TCR sequencing, of whom under 220 had received two doses of AZD1222 and some 25 had received two doses of the MenACWY control vaccine. Trial participants were enrolled by age into 18-55, 56-69 and 70-plus year subgroups, with around 140, 26 and 57 TCR-sequenced participants respectively. Results and caveats for the whole study, not just this receptor: Conclusions about previously exposed vaccinees are limited because only a handful of AZD1222 recipients were SARS-CoV-2 seropositive at baseline. Reportedly, close to half of the unique spike-specific TCRs recognized epitopes lying outside the regions that are mutated in the B.1.351 and B.1.1.7 variants. The 56-69-year group was small, and its depth increase did not reach significance, likely because of low power. Most participants were white British and females outnumbered males, and the authors suggested that clonal diversity may have been underestimated. Because no day 14 peak-response samples were available, repertoires were characterized only after the peak T cell response. The whole spike protein was spanned by vaccine-associated CD4 TCRs, and dominant responses were seen in regions 160-218 and 743-854. After two AZD1222 doses, both the breadth and the depth of spike-specific TCRs were significantly higher than at day 0 and than in MenACWY recipients.

The starting material was peripheral blood, obtained 28 days after the second AZD1222 dose. This TCR derives from an adult who received the AZD1222 COVID-19 vaccine. The chain is made from TRBV14 and TRBJ1-6, and the D gene may be TRBD1, 6 bases matching. In nucleotide form, the sequence is TGTGCCAGCAGCCAAGTACAGGGTGGTAATTCACCCCTCCACTTT. Its amino acids are CASSQVQGGNSPLHF. Here the CDR3 is joined to the reference TRBV14 and TRBJ1-6 genes, and the full variable domain is: EAGVTQFPSHSVIEKGQTVTLRCDPISGHDNLYWYRRVMGKEIKFLLHFVKESKQDESGMPNNRFLAERTGGTYSTLKVQPAELEDSGVYFCASSQVQGGNSPLHFGNGTRLTVT.